This T cell receptor beta chain was identified during a study of T cells after yellow fever vaccination. Trimming took off 7 bases at V and 3 bases at J, with 14 bases between the two ends. This CDR3 has 13 amino acids. Per the germline V gene, CDR1 is SQVTM and CDR2 is ANQGSEA. Via MiXCR, TCRdb re-called the 5' RACE reads, giving one row per CDR3 protein. The profile covers a few hundred thousand distinct CDR3 sequences, with roughly 9.4% appearing a single time and approximately 19% taken by the ten largest. This clonotype has ten or more counts. This chain uses TRBV29-1 with TRBJ2-3; D gene unclear. This TCR derives from a man younger than 30 who received the YFV17D yellow fever vaccine. Sequenced here: PBMCs, sampled on the day of the first yellow fever vaccination. The DNA for the CDR3 is TGCAGCGGAGGAACTATTATGACAGATACGCAGTATTTT. It specifies CSGGTIMTDTQYF.